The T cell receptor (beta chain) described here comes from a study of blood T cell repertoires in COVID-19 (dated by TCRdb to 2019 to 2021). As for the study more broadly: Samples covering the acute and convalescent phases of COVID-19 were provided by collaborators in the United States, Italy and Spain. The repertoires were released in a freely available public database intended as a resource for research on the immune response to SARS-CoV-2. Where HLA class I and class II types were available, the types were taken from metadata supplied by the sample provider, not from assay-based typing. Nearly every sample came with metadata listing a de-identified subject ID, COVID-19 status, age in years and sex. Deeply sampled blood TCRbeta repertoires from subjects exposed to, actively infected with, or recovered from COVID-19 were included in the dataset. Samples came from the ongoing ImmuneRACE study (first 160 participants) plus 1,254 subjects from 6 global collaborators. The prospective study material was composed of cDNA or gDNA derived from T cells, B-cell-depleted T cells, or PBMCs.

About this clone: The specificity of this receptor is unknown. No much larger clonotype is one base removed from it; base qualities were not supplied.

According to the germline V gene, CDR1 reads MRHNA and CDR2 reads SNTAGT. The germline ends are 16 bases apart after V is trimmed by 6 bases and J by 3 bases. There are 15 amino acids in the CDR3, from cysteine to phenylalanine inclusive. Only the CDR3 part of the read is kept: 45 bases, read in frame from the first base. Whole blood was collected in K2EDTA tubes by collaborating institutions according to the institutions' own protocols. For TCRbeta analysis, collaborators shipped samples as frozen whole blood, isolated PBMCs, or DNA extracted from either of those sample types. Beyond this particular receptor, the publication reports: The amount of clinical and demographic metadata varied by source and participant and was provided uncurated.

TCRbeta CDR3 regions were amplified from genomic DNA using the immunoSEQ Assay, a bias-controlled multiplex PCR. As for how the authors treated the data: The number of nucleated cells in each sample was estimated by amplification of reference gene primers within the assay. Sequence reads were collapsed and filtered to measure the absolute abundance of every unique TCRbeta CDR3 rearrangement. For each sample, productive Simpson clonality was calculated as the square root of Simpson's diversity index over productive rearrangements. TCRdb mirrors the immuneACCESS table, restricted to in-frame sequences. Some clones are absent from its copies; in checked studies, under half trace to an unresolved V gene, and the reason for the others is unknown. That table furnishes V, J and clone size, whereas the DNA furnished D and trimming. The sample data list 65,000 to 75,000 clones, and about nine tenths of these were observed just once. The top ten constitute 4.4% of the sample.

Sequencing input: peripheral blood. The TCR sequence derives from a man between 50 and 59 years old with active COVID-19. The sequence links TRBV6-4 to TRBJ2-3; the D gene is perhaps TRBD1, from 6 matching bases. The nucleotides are TGTGCCAGCAGCCGCAGGGGAGCGAGGACAGATACGCAGTATTTT. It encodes CASSRRGARTDTQYF.